One and the same sample provided the 19 T cell receptor beta chains below, sequenced in a study of human T cells and chemical hapten exposure. Described time point: pre-sensitization, week 0. The treatment: therapeutic diphenylcyclopropenone sensitization with weekly scalp DPC. TCRdb processed the RACE reads anew with MiXCR; each CDR3 protein has one entry. The sample includes about 85,000 distinct CDR3 sequences, about 9% of them seen just once. The sample consisted of whole blood, taken in connection with sensitization to the hapten diphenylcyclopropenone (DPC). These TCRs come from a man between 35 and 55 years old with alopecia areata. Some clones in this sample may be carry-over from other donors' samples.

This clonotype came up many times. This chain uses TRBV7-9 with TRBJ2-1; D gene unclear. This CDR3 region has 11 residues. Germline V CDR1 and CDR2: SEHNR, FQNEAQ (reference sequence). V lost 6 bases and J 9 bases, leaving 9 bases between the germline ends. The CDR3 bases are TGTGCCAGCAGTCCGAGTAGTGAGCAGTTCTTC. Translated, it gives CASSPSSEQFF.

In regard to this clonotype: The CDR3 does not end in the conserved phenylalanine or tryptophan, so this is likely a read error. The DNA is left out, because the CDR3 cannot be placed on it with certainty; the CDR3 is given as TCRdb lists it. The genes are TRBV20-1 and TRBJ1-6; the DNA was not used to check the table's D call, TRBD1. Germline V gene data show CDR1 as DFQATT and CDR2 as SNEGSKA (reference sequence). The CDR3 extends over 11 residues, inclusive of both ends. CDR3 protein: CSARLGRDRSV.

The sample holds many counts of this clonotype. The chain joins TRBV29-1 to TRBJ2-7; weak D call: TRBD2 (6 bases). V was cut by 4 bases and J by 2 bases, with 9 bases left in between. Germline CDR1 reads SQVTM; CDR2 reads ANQGSEA. There are 12 residues in the CDR3. The CDR3 sequence is CSVAEGPYEQYF. The CDR3, as DNA: TGCAGCGTTGCGGAGGGCCCCTACGAGCAGTACTTC.

This clonotype was detected a few times. The rearrangement links TRBV5-1 to TRBJ1-1, with D possibly being TRBD1 (5 bases). V lost 2 bases to trimming and J lost 4 bases, with 12 bases between them. The germline gives CDR1 SGHRS, CDR2 YFSETQ. The CDR3 runs to 14 residues. CDR3 amino acids: CASSLGDGGTEAFF. The DNA for the CDR3 is TGCGCCAGCAGCTTAGGGGATGGGGGCACTGAAGCTTTCTTT.

This clonotype has ten or more counts. This chain joins TRBV7-8 and TRBJ2-1; no firm D call. Germline loops: CDR1 SGHVS, CDR2 FQNEAQ. The CDR3 runs 15 residues. The V gene lost 1 base and the J gene lost 15 bases, with 22 bases spanning the gap. CDR3 amino acids: CASSLDLVSTTERFF. The DNA for the CDR3 is TGTGCCAGCAGCTTAGATTTGGTGAGTACCACCGAACGGTTCTTC.

This clonotype was detected a few times. The V and J genes are TRBV6-2 or TRBV6-3 and TRBJ2-7; D uncertain. CDR3 length equals 16 residues. Per germline, CDR1 MNHEY and CDR2 SVGEGT. Between the trimmed V and J ends, which lost 4 bases and 5 bases, there was a span of 21 bases. The DNA of the CDR3 is TGTGCCAGCAGTTCCCCCTTGCGGATACCCACCCACGAGCAGTACTTC. It specifies CASSSPLRIPTHEQYF.

This clonotype came up many times. This chain connects TRBV7-8 to TRBJ2-7, with 7 bases matching TRBD2. The CDR3 covers 17 residues. V trimming: 3 bases; J trimming: 0 bases; junction bases outside the gene matches: 11. The V gene's germline CDR1 is SGHVS and CDR2 FQNEAQ. CDR3 loop: CASSFVPLAVHSYEQYF. The DNA for the CDR3 is TGTGCCAGCAGCTTTGTCCCTCTAGCGGTCCACTCCTACGAGCAGTACTTC.

The rearrangement links TRBV24-1 to TRBJ2-3; D not certain. Trimming took off 4 bases at V and 0 bases at J, with 13 bases between the two ends. CDR1 is KGHDR and CDR2 is SFDVKD in the germline V gene. The CDR3 loop spans 16 amino acids. CDR3 coding DNA: TGTGCCACCAGTGAGTCGGGCAAGATGAGCACAGATACGCAGTATTTT. This gives the protein CATSESGKMSTDTQYF.

This clonotype was seen at least ten times. The rearrangement joins TRBV27 to TRBJ1-2; TRBD1 matches at 12 bases. The CDR3 is 17 residues long. CDR1 is MNHEY, CDR2 SMNVEV, per germline (reference sequence). Unmatched junction bases numbered 10, after V lost 4 bases and J lost 4 bases. The CDR3 loop reads CASSYSPRDRGPYGYTF. In DNA, the CDR3 is TGTGCCAGCAGTTACTCACCTCGGGACAGGGGGCCCTATGGCTACACCTTC.

This clonotype was seen many times. The genes are TRBV7-2 and TRBJ1-2; TRBD1 might be the D (5 bases). Germline loops: CDR1 SGHTA, CDR2 FQGNSA. V lost 6 bases and J 6 bases, leaving 14 bases between the germline ends. This CDR3 has 13 amino acids. The CDR3 protein is CASSREGINGYTF. The CDR3 DNA reads as TGTGCCAGCAGTCGAGAGGGGATCAATGGCTACACCTTC. The complete variable domain, with remaining parts taken from reference TRBV7-2 and TRBJ1-2, reads GAGVSQSPSNKVTEKGKDVELRCDPISGHTALYWYRQSLGQGLEFLIYFQGNSAPDKSGLPSDRFSAERTGGSVSTLTIQRTQQEDSAVYLCASSREGINGYTFGSGTRLTVV.

This clonotype was seen a few times. CDR3: CASSTRVATSGANVLTF. The CDR3 DNA sequence: TGTGCCAGCAGCACCCGAGTGGCCACCTCTGGGGCCAACGTCCTGACTTTC. The rearrangement joins TRBV7-2 to TRBJ2-6; no definite D call. V was trimmed by 5 bases and J by 0 bases, leaving 14 bases between them. The germline CDR1 and CDR2 sequences are SGHTA and FQGNSA. The CDR3 is made up of 17 amino acids.

V is TRBV9 and J is TRBJ2-1, with 13 bases matching TRBD2. Germline trimming cut 0 bases from V and 2 bases from J; bases unmatched to any gene: 8. The germline CDR1 and CDR2 sequences are SGDLS and YYNGEE. The CDR3 length is 19 residues. The CDR3: CASSVGPGTSGITYNEQFF. CDR3 DNA: TGTGCCAGCAGCGTAGGCCCCGGGACTAGCGGGATCACCTACAATGAGCAGTTCTTC.

This clonotype was detected only once. This chain joins TRBV4-1 and TRBJ2-3; 9 bases match TRBD2. Per the germline V gene, CDR1 is MGHRA and CDR2 is YSYEKL. This CDR3 region has 17 residues. The junction had 5 bases not matched to a gene; V was cut back by 0 bases and J by 1 base. In DNA, the CDR3 is TGCGCCAGCAGCCAAGATCGACGACTAGCGGGCACAGATACGCAGTATTTT. Amino acid sequence: CASSQDRRLAGTDTQYF.

This clonotype was seen a handful of times. The CDR3 nucleotides are TGTGCCAGCAGTCGTGGGACAGCCACATATGAGACCCAGTACTTC. Translating gives CASSRGTATYETQYF. This chain joins TRBV6-2 or TRBV6-3 and TRBJ2-5; TRBD1 matches at 7 bases. J was trimmed by 5 bases and V by 5 bases; bases with no gene match: 11. The CDR3 loop spans 15 amino acids. Germline V gene sequence: CDR1 MNHEY, CDR2 SVGEGT.

Only a few counts were recorded for this clonotype. V and J are TRBV7-2 and TRBJ2-3; no definite D call. CDR1 SGHTA and CDR2 FQGNSA come from the germline V gene. The CDR3 is 12 residues long. V was pared by 1 base and J by 7 bases, with 6 bases between. The CDR3 here is CASSLDVNTQYF. DNA of the CDR3: TGTGCCAGCAGCTTAGACGTGAATACGCAGTATTTT. The entire variable domain, with the rest obtained from reference TRBV7-2 and TRBJ2-3, is as follows: GAGVSQSPSNKVTEKGKDVELRCDPISGHTALYWYRQSLGQGLEFLIYFQGNSAPDKSGLPSDRFSAERTGGSVSTLTIQRTQQEDSAVYLCASSLDVNTQYFGPGTRLTVL.

This clonotype has at least ten counts. V and J are TRBV28 and TRBJ2-3; D possibly matches TRBD1 or TRBD2 (5 bases each). This CDR3 spans 13 amino acids. The ends were cut back, 6 bases at V and 8 bases at J, with 15 bases in the middle. Looked up from germline, CDR1 is MDHEN and CDR2 is SYDVKM. The CDR3 DNA reads TGTGCCAGCAGCTGGGGGAATCGGGGTACGCAGTATTTT. As protein: CASSWGNRGTQYF.

This clonotype was counted a few times. CDR3 protein: CAIDSGGRFSDTQYF. The CDR3 DNA follows: TGTGCCATCGACTCAGGGGGGCGGTTCTCAGATACGCAGTATTTT. The rearrangement links TRBV10-3 to TRBJ2-3, with a tentative D call TRBD1 (7 bases). The CDR3 length is 15 residues. The V end lost 8 bases, the J end lost 4 bases, and 19 bases lay between the germline ends. Germline values: CDR1 ENHRY, CDR2 SYGVKD.

The chain carries TRBV11-2 and TRBJ2-1; D gene ambiguous. This CDR3 has 15 amino acids. The germline CDR1 and CDR2 sequences are SGHAT and FQNNGV. V was trimmed by 4 bases and J by 4 bases, leaving 14 bases between them. DNA of the CDR3: TGTGCCAGCAGCTCGCTGGCGCTACCTTACAATGAGCAGTTCTTC. Its translation: CASSSLALPYNEQFF.

This chain uses TRBV2 with TRBJ1-4; no firm D call. Per the germline V gene, CDR1 is SNHLY and CDR2 is FYNNEI. The CDR3 consists of 14 residues. The germline V and J ends were trimmed by 1 base and 8 bases, with 11 bases remaining between them. The CDR3 DNA reads TGTGCCAGCAGTGAAGACCGGGCAAGCGAAAAACTGTTTTTT. This codes for CASSEDRASEKLFF.